This T cell receptor beta chain was documented in a study of patients and donors after allogeneic stem cell transplantation. CDR1 is SEHNR, CDR2 FQNEAQ, per germline (reference sequence). The CDR3 has 13 amino acids. Trimming stripped 2 bases from V and 3 bases from J, with 7 bases between. Each CDR3 protein gets one entry after TCRdb re-called the RT-PCR reads with MiXCR. The profile shows around 150,000 distinct CDR3 sequences, roughly 30% of them singletons. This clonotype showed up just a few times. V and J are TRBV7-9 and TRBJ1-1; D is unclear. The receptor comes from a human donor who was either an allogeneic HSCT recipient or a stem cell or donor lymphocyte infusion donor (not recorded which). It is not recorded whose cells these are; they may come from a transplant donor. Specimen: blood, either unsorted or a sorted T cell fraction (not recorded which). The CDR3 loop reads CASSLRRDTEAFF. The CDR3 DNA is TGTGCCAGCAGCTTACGGAGGGACACTGAAGCTTTCTTT.